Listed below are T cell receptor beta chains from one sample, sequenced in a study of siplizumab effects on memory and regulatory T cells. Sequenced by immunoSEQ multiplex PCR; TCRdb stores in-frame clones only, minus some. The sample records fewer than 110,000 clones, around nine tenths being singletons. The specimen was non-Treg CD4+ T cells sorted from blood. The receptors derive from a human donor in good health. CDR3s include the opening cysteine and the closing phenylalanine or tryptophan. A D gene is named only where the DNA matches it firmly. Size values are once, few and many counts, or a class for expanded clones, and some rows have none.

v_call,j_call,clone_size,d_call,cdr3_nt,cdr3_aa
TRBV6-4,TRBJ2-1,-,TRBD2,TGTGCCAGCAGTGACACTAGCGGGAGGTGGTATGAGCAGTTCTTC,CASSDTSGRWYEQFF
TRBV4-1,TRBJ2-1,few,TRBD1,TGCGCCAGCAGCCAGGTCTCCGGGACAGGGACGATTGAGCAGTTCTTC,CASSQVSGTGTIEQFF
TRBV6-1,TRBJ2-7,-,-,TGTGCCAGCAGTCGTTCCTCCATCACCTACGAGCAGTACTTC,CASSRSSITYEQYF
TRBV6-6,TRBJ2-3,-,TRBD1,TGTGCCAGCAGTTACTCGACAGGGTACACAGATACGCAGTATTTT,CASSYSTGYTDTQYF
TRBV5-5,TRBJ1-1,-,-,TGTGCCAGCACCTCAGGGAACACTGAAGCTTTCTTT,CASTSGNTEAFF
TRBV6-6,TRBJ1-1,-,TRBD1,TGTGCCAGCAGACCGACCGACAGGGGCAACACTGAAGCTTTCTTT,CASRPTDRGNTEAFF
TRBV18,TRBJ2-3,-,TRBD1,TGTGCCAGCTCCCCAGGGACAGGAGATTCTCATACGCAGTATTTT,CASSPGTGDSHTQYF
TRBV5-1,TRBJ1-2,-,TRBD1,TGCGCCAGCAGCACAGGACAGGATGGCTACACCTTC,CASSTGQDGYTF
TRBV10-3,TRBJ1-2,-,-,TGTGCCATCAGTTACTCAGCAAACTATGGCTACACCTTC,CAISYSANYGYTF
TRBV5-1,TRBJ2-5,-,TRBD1,TGCGCCAGCAGCCCCGGGACAGTCGCCCAAGAGACCCAGTACTTC,CASSPGTVAQETQYF
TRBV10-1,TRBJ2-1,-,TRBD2,TGCGCCAGCAGTGGGCCTAGCGGGAAGGATGAGCAGTTCTTC,CASSGPSGKDEQFF
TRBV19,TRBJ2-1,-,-,TGTGCCAGTAGTATTGAGCTAGCCTCCTACAATGAGCAGTTCTTC,CASSIELASYNEQFF
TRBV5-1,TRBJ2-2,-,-,TGCGCCAGCAGCCCTCAGGGTGGGAACGGGGAGCTGTTTTTT,CASSPQGGNGELFF
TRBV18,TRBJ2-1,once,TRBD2,TGTGCCAGCTCACCACCGGGACTAGCGGGAGGGACTGAGCAGTTCTTC,CASSPPGLAGGTEQFF
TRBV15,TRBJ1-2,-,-,TGTGCCACCAGCAGACCCGGGGTTTATGGCTACACCTTC,CATSRPGVYGYTF
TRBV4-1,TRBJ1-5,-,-,TGCGCCAGCAGCCAAGAACGGGCAGGGGTCACACAGCCCCAGCATTTT,CASSQERAGVTQPQHF
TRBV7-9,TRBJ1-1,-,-,TGTGCCAGCAGCAATTACCAAATGAACACTGAAGCTTTCTTT,CASSNYQMNTEAFF
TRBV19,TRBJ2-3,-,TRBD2,TGTGCCAGTAGTACAACTAGCGGGAGGACAGATACGCAGTATTTT,CASSTTSGRTDTQYF
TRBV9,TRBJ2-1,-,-,TGTGCCAGCAGCGTAGTCGACAGCTACAATGAGCAGTTCTTC,CASSVVDSYNEQFF
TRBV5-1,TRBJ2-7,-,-,TGCGCCAGCAGCTTGCTGGACAGAGCCTACGAGCAGTACTTC,CASSLLDRAYEQYF
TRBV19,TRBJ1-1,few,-,TGTGCCAGTAGTATAGTTGCGGACAGGAACACTGAAGCTTTCTTT,CASSIVADRNTEAFF
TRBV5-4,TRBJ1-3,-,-,TGTGCCAGCAGCTCTACAGGGACTGCTGGAAGCACCATATATTTT,CASSSTGTAGSTIYF
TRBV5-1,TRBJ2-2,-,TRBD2,TGCGCCAGCAGCCCCCGGCGGGGGGGCACCGGGGAGCTGTTTTTT,CASSPRRGGTGELFF
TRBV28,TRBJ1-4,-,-,TGTGCCAGCAGTTTGATGGGGGCGGCTAATGAAAAACTGTTTTTT,CASSLMGAANEKLFF
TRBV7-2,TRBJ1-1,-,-,TGTGCCAGCAGCTTACCAGTGAACACTGAAGCTTTCTTT,CASSLPVNTEAFF
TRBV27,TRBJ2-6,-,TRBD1,TGTGCCAGCAGGGCCCCGGGACAGCTAACTCCTGGGGCCAACGTCCTGACTTTC,CASRAPGQLTPGANVLTF
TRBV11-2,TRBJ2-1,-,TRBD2,TGTGCCAGCAGCCGTACGACAGGGACTAGCGCACCGGAGCAGTTCTTC,CASSRTTGTSAPEQFF
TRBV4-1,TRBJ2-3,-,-,TGCGCCAGCAGCCAACCTAGGGCAGGGAGGACAGATACGCAGTATTTT,CASSQPRAGRTDTQYF
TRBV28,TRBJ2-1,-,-,TGTGCCAGCAGTTTAGGGACCTACAATGAGCAGTTCTTC,CASSLGTYNEQFF
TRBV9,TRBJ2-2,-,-,TGTGCCAGCCGATCGGGCCCCGCCGGGGAGCTGTTTTTT,CASRSGPAGELFF
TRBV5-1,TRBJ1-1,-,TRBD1,TGCGCCAGCAGCCGCGGGGACAGGGTAAACACTGAAGCTTTCTTT,CASSRGDRVNTEAFF
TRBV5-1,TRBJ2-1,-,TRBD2,TGCGCCAGCGCCGGGACTAGCGGGAGAAATGAGCAGTTCTTC,CASAGTSGRNEQFF
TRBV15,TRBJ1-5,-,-,TGTGCCACGGGAGGTGGGCATCAGCCCCAGCATTTT,CATGGGHQPQHF
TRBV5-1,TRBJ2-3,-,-,TGCGCCAGCAGCTTGCGGGCCGGCCCAGATACGCAGTATTTT,CASSLRAGPDTQYF
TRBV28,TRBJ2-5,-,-,TGTGCCAGCAGTTTTGGGCATGGCGGGATGACTGAGACCCAGTACTTC,CASSFGHGGMTETQYF
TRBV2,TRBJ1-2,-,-,TGTGCCAGCAGTGAGGGACAAGACTATGGCTACACCTTC,CASSEGQDYGYTF
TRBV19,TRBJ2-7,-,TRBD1,TGTGCCAGTAGTCGTCGACAGGGTGGCGAGCAGTACTTC,CASSRRQGGEQYF
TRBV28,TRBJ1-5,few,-,TGTGCCAGCAGTTTACGGAATCAGCCCCAGCATTTT,CASSLRNQPQHF
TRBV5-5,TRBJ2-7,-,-,TGTGCCAGCAGCCCCCAGGTAGGTCAGACCTACGAGCAGTACTTC,CASSPQVGQTYEQYF
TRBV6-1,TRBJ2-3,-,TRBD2,TGTGCCAGCAGTGAAAAGGCCACACTAGCGGTGTACACAGATACGCAGTATTTT,CASSEKATLAVYTDTQYF
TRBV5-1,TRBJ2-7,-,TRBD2,TGCGCCAGCGGCGAGCGGGAGGGCTACGAGCAGTACTTC,CASGEREGYEQYF
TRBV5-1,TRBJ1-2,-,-,TGCGCCAGCAGCTTGGAAAACCGCCCCTATGGCTACACCTTC,CASSLENRPYGYTF
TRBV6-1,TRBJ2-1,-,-,TGTGCCAGCAGTGAAGAGCCCGGCGGCAATGAGCAGTTCTTC,CASSEEPGGNEQFF
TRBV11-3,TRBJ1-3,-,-,TGTGCCAGCAGCTTAGTAGGGGGGACGGGAAACACCATATATTTT,CASSLVGGTGNTIYF
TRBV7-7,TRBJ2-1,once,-,TGTGCTAGCAGCTTAGGGGACAACTCCTACAATGAGCAGTTCTTC,CASSLGDNSYNEQFF
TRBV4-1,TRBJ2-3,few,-,TGCGCCAGCAGCCAAATAAATCTGGTCGCTTCAGATACGCAGTATTTT,CASSQINLVASDTQYF
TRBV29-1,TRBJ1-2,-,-,TGCAGCGTTGTGTGGGTCAATGGCTACACCTTC,CSVVWVNGYTF
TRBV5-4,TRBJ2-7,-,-,TGTGCCAGCAGCTTGGAACAGACCTACGAGCAGTACTTC,CASSLEQTYEQYF
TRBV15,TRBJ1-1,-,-,TGTGCCACCAGCAGAGTCCTCTTTGTGAGGGAAAACACTGAAGCTTTCTTT,CATSRVLFVRENTEAFF
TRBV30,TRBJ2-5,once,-,TGTGCCTGGAGTCTCGTGGGATTCCAAGAGACCCAGTACTTC,CAWSLVGFQETQYF
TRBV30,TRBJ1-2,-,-,TGTGCCTGGAGTCCCGGAACCTATGGCTACACCTTC,CAWSPGTYGYTF
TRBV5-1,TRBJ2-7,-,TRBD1,TGCGCCAGCAGCCGGGCGGGACAGGGGGCCGTAAGCTCCTACGAGCAGTACTTC,CASSRAGQGAVSSYEQYF
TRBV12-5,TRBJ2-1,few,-,TGTGCTAGTGGTCCCCCCTCCCATGAGCAGTTCTTC,CASGPPSHEQFF
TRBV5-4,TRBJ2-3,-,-,TGTGCCAGCAGAATACAGGGGAGGGATACGCAGTATTTT,CASRIQGRDTQYF
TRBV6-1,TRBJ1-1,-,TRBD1,TGTGCCAGCAGTGAACGACAGGGTTCTGAAGCTTTCTTT,CASSERQGSEAFF